This is a list of T cell receptor beta chains from one sample in a study of blood T cell repertoires in COVID-19. Libraries were prepared by immunoSEQ multiplex PCR; TCRdb keeps only in-frame clonotypes and omits some of them. This sample yields fewer than 150,000 clones, of which 75% to 90% are seen a single time; 7.7% belongs to the top ten. Sequencing input: peripheral blood. These receptor sequences come from a human donor in a cohort sampled during active COVID-19. CDR3s include the opening cysteine and the closing phenylalanine or tryptophan. The order of the fields is clone size, D gene, CDR3 length, V gene, J gene, CDR3 protein, CDR3 DNA. A D gene is named only where the DNA matches it firmly. Rows give clone size only sometimes, using once, few, many, or a class for an expanded clone.

abundance: -
d_gene: TRBD1
len: 17
v_gene: TRBV13
j_gene: TRBJ2-3
CDR3aa: CASSSRTGTGNTDTQYF
CDR3nt: TGTGCCAGCAGCTCTCGAACCGGGACAGGGAACACAGATACGCAGTATTTT

abundance: -
d_gene: TRBD2
len: 19
v_gene: TRBV5-4
j_gene: TRBJ2-3
CDR3aa: CASTAEGGLAGGLWDTQYF
CDR3nt: TGTGCCAGCACCGCCGAGGGGGGACTAGCGGGGGGCCTTTGGGATACGCAGTATTTT

abundance: few
d_gene: -
len: 15
v_gene: TRBV5-6
j_gene: TRBJ1-2
CDR3aa: CASSLRGSYNYGYTF
CDR3nt: TGTGCCAGCAGCCTGAGGGGGTCCTACAACTATGGCTACACCTTC

abundance: -
d_gene: TRBD1
len: 14
v_gene: TRBV18
j_gene: TRBJ2-7
CDR3aa: CASSPAQGVHEQYF
CDR3nt: TGTGCCAGCTCACCAGCACAGGGGGTCCACGAGCAGTACTTC

abundance: -
d_gene: -
len: 15
v_gene: TRBV18
j_gene: TRBJ2-6
CDR3aa: CASSLSSSGANVLTF
CDR3nt: TGTGCCAGCTCACTCTCGAGCTCTGGGGCCAACGTCCTGACTTTC

abundance: -
d_gene: TRBD2
len: 17
v_gene: TRBV5-1
j_gene: TRBJ2-3
CDR3aa: CASSLGLAGDSTDTQYF
CDR3nt: TGCGCCAGCAGCTTGGGACTAGCGGGGGATAGCACAGATACGCAGTATTTT

abundance: -
d_gene: TRBD1
len: 14
v_gene: TRBV11-1
j_gene: TRBJ1-1
CDR3aa: CASSLSTGGTEAFF
CDR3nt: TGTGCCAGCAGCTTAAGTACAGGGGGCACTGAAGCTTTCTTT

abundance: -
d_gene: -
len: 16
v_gene: TRBV18
j_gene: TRBJ1-1
CDR3aa: CASSTTFAGGNTEAFF
CDR3nt: TGTGCCAGCTCCACCACTTTTGCGGGGGGGAACACTGAAGCTTTCTTT

abundance: -
d_gene: -
len: 12
v_gene: TRBV7-9
j_gene: TRBJ1-2
CDR3aa: CASSPPGVGYTF
CDR3nt: TGTGCCAGCAGCCCGCCGGGGGTTGGCTACACCTTC

abundance: -
d_gene: -
len: 15
v_gene: TRBV29-1
j_gene: TRBJ1-4
CDR3aa: CSVSPEGHRAEKLFF
CDR3nt: TGCAGCGTTAGTCCGGAGGGCCATCGGGCAGAAAAACTGTTTTTT

abundance: -
d_gene: TRBD2
len: 16
v_gene: TRBV5-8
j_gene: TRBJ2-5
CDR3aa: CASSLRTSGRQETQYF
CDR3nt: TGTGCCAGCAGCCTCCGGACTAGCGGGCGTCAAGAGACCCAGTACTTC

abundance: -
d_gene: TRBD1
len: 14
v_gene: TRBV6-5
j_gene: TRBJ2-2
CDR3aa: CASKRDRNTGELFF
CDR3nt: TGTGCCAGCAAAAGGGACAGGAACACCGGGGAGCTGTTTTTT

abundance: -
d_gene: -
len: 13
v_gene: TRBV27
j_gene: TRBJ1-5
CDR3aa: CASSLSNLNPQHF
CDR3nt: TGTGCCAGCAGTTTAAGTAACTTGAATCCCCAGCATTTT

abundance: -
d_gene: TRBD2
len: 15
v_gene: TRBV6-5
j_gene: TRBJ2-1
CDR3aa: CASTLTSGRVNEQFF
CDR3nt: TGTGCCAGCACCCTGACTAGCGGGAGGGTCAATGAGCAGTTCTTC

abundance: -
d_gene: -
len: 14
v_gene: TRBV6-1
j_gene: TRBJ1-6
CDR3aa: CASSEREYNSPLHF
CDR3nt: TGTGCCAGCAGTGAACGGGAGTATAATTCACCCCTCCACTTT

abundance: -
d_gene: -
len: 14
v_gene: TRBV7-3
j_gene: TRBJ1-1
CDR3aa: CASSLGTVDAEAFF
CDR3nt: TGTGCCAGCAGCTTGGGCACTGTTGATGCTGAAGCTTTCTTT

abundance: -
d_gene: -
len: 14
v_gene: TRBV29-1
j_gene: TRBJ2-1
CDR3aa: CSVVDPSESNEQFF
CDR3nt: TGCAGCGTTGTGGATCCTAGCGAATCGAATGAGCAGTTCTTC

abundance: -
d_gene: -
len: 13
v_gene: TRBV4-1
j_gene: TRBJ1-2
CDR3aa: CASSQGRSYGYTF
CDR3nt: TGCGCCAGCAGCCAAGGGAGATCCTATGGCTACACCTTC

abundance: -
d_gene: TRBD1
len: 15
v_gene: TRBV6-5
j_gene: TRBJ1-4
CDR3aa: CASSYTHRGVEKLFF
CDR3nt: TGTGCCAGCAGTTACACCCACAGGGGAGTGGAAAAACTGTTTTTT

abundance: -
d_gene: -
len: 15
v_gene: TRBV5-1
j_gene: TRBJ1-4
CDR3aa: CASSFDGNTNEKLFF
CDR3nt: TGCGCCAGCAGCTTTGACGGGAACACTAATGAAAAACTGTTTTTT

abundance: few
d_gene: -
len: 19
v_gene: TRBV7-9
j_gene: TRBJ2-7
CDR3aa: CASSLEKRGVLAVTYEQYF
CDR3nt: TGTGCCAGCAGCTTAGAGAAGAGGGGGGTCCTAGCGGTTACCTACGAGCAGTACTTC

abundance: -
d_gene: -
len: 15
v_gene: TRBV7-9
j_gene: TRBJ2-7
CDR3aa: CASSLAEGGSYEQYF
CDR3nt: TGTGCCAGCAGCTTGGCGGAAGGGGGCTCCTACGAGCAGTACTTC

abundance: -
d_gene: -
len: 12
v_gene: TRBV5-1
j_gene: TRBJ2-3
CDR3aa: CASSSGPDTQYF
CDR3nt: TGCGCCAGCAGTTCCGGTCCAGATACGCAGTATTTT

abundance: -
d_gene: TRBD1
len: 15
v_gene: TRBV18
j_gene: TRBJ1-4
CDR3aa: CASSPGQVPNEKLFF
CDR3nt: TGTGCCAGCTCACCTGGACAGGTACCTAATGAAAAACTGTTTTTT

abundance: few
d_gene: -
len: 17
v_gene: TRBV15
j_gene: TRBJ1-4
CDR3aa: CATSRDRAGASNEKLFF
CDR3nt: TGTGCCACCAGCAGAGATCGGGCGGGGGCGTCTAATGAAAAACTGTTTTTT

abundance: -
d_gene: -
len: 15
v_gene: TRBV27
j_gene: TRBJ2-3
CDR3aa: CASSLRLPHTDTQYF
CDR3nt: TGTGCCAGCAGTTTACGTCTACCCCACACAGATACGCAGTATTTT

abundance: -
d_gene: -
len: 13
v_gene: TRBV5-5
j_gene: TRBJ1-1
CDR3aa: CASSRTGHTEAFF
CDR3nt: TGTGCCAGCAGCCGGACTGGTCACACTGAAGCTTTCTTT

abundance: -
d_gene: TRBD2
len: 18
v_gene: TRBV5-1
j_gene: TRBJ2-5
CDR3aa: CASSLDTSGRSNYETQYF
CDR3nt: TGCGCCAGCAGCTTGGACACTAGCGGGAGGTCGAACTATGAGACCCAGTACTTC

abundance: -
d_gene: TRBD1
len: 14
v_gene: TRBV5-1
j_gene: TRBJ2-3
CDR3aa: CASSLGTGTDTQYF
CDR3nt: TGCGCCAGCAGCTTAGGGACAGGCACAGATACGCAGTATTTT

abundance: -
d_gene: TRBD1
len: 16
v_gene: TRBV30
j_gene: TRBJ2-2
CDR3aa: CAWSKGQGSGTGELFF
CDR3nt: TGTGCCTGGAGTAAGGGACAGGGGTCGGGGACCGGGGAGCTGTTTTTT

abundance: once
d_gene: -
len: 15
v_gene: TRBV4-2
j_gene: TRBJ1-1
CDR3aa: CASSQVEGRGTEAFF
CDR3nt: TGTGCCAGCAGCCAAGTCGAGGGGAGGGGCACTGAAGCTTTCTTT

abundance: -
d_gene: TRBD1
len: 15
v_gene: TRBV19
j_gene: TRBJ2-2
CDR3aa: CASSTTGGVTGELFF
CDR3nt: TGTGCCAGTAGTACGACAGGGGGGGTCACCGGGGAGCTGTTTTTT

abundance: -
d_gene: TRBD2
len: 16
v_gene: TRBV7-3
j_gene: TRBJ2-1
CDR3aa: CASSSRGAGGYNEQFF
CDR3nt: TGTGCCAGCAGCTCCCGGGGAGCGGGGGGATACAATGAGCAGTTCTTC

abundance: -
d_gene: TRBD2
len: 15
v_gene: TRBV5-4
j_gene: TRBJ2-7
CDR3aa: CASSLRGTSSYEQYF
CDR3nt: TGTGCCAGCAGCTTACGTGGGACTAGCTCCTACGAGCAGTACTTC

abundance: few
d_gene: -
len: 12
v_gene: TRBV6-5
j_gene: TRBJ1-5
CDR3aa: CASGGARRPQHF
CDR3nt: TGTGCCTCGGGGGGGGCACGACGTCCCCAGCATTTT

abundance: -
d_gene: -
len: 15
v_gene: TRBV27
j_gene: TRBJ2-3
CDR3aa: CASSLQVRGTDTQYF
CDR3nt: TGTGCCAGCAGTTTGCAAGTGAGGGGCACAGATACGCAGTATTTT

abundance: -
d_gene: -
len: 14
v_gene: TRBV3-1/TRBV3-2
j_gene: TRBJ1-3
CDR3aa: CASSPGDSGNTIYF
CDR3nt: TGTGCCAGCAGCCCGGGGGATTCTGGAAACACCATATATTTT

abundance: -
d_gene: -
len: 14
v_gene: TRBV6-1
j_gene: TRBJ1-5
CDR3aa: CASSDSGDPGPQHF
CDR3nt: TGTGCCAGCAGTGATTCGGGGGACCCGGGGCCCCAGCATTTT

abundance: -
d_gene: TRBD1
len: 14
v_gene: TRBV27
j_gene: TRBJ2-5
CDR3aa: CASSLMGQGGTQYF
CDR3nt: TGTGCCAGCAGTTTAATGGGACAGGGTGGGACCCAGTACTTC

abundance: -
d_gene: -
len: 12
v_gene: TRBV28
j_gene: TRBJ1-2
CDR3aa: CASSGRIQGYTF
CDR3nt: TGTGCCAGCAGTGGGAGAATACAGGGCTACACCTTC

abundance: once
d_gene: -
len: 17
v_gene: TRBV18
j_gene: TRBJ2-6
CDR3aa: CASSPPVAASGANVLTF
CDR3nt: TGTGCCAGCTCACCACCGGTAGCAGCCTCTGGGGCCAACGTCCTGACTTTC

abundance: -
d_gene: TRBD1
len: 13
v_gene: TRBV29-1
j_gene: TRBJ2-4
CDR3aa: CSAGTATKNIQYF
CDR3nt: TGCAGCGCCGGGACAGCCACCAAAAACATTCAGTACTTC

abundance: -
d_gene: -
len: 12
v_gene: TRBV29-1
j_gene: TRBJ2-7
CDR3aa: CSGSIGGYEQYF
CDR3nt: TGCAGCGGGAGCATCGGGGGCTACGAGCAGTACTTC

abundance: -
d_gene: TRBD1
len: 15
v_gene: TRBV11-2
j_gene: TRBJ1-4
CDR3aa: CASSKLTGSIEKLFF
CDR3nt: TGTGCCAGCAGCAAACTGACAGGGTCGATTGAAAAACTGTTTTTT

abundance: -
d_gene: TRBD2
len: 15
v_gene: TRBV5-1
j_gene: TRBJ2-1
CDR3aa: CASRGLAGSYNEQFF
CDR3nt: TGCGCCAGCAGGGGACTAGCGGGCTCCTACAATGAGCAGTTCTTC

abundance: few
d_gene: TRBD2
len: 15
v_gene: TRBV5-1
j_gene: TRBJ2-7
CDR3aa: CASSFRAGGSYEQYF
CDR3nt: TGCGCCAGCAGCTTTAGGGCGGGGGGCTCCTACGAGCAGTACTTC

abundance: -
d_gene: TRBD2
len: 16
v_gene: TRBV5-5
j_gene: TRBJ2-1
CDR3aa: CASSPPGLAGGNEQFF
CDR3nt: TGTGCCAGCAGTCCTCCGGGACTAGCGGGTGGAAATGAGCAGTTCTTC

abundance: -
d_gene: -
len: 12
v_gene: TRBV25-1
j_gene: TRBJ2-1
CDR3aa: CASKPEGREQFF
CDR3nt: TGTGCCAGCAAGCCGGAGGGCCGGGAGCAGTTCTTC

abundance: -
d_gene: -
len: 13
v_gene: TRBV10-2
j_gene: TRBJ2-5
CDR3aa: CASGGVEQQTQYF
CDR3nt: TGCGCCAGCGGCGGAGTAGAGCAGCAGACCCAGTACTTC

abundance: -
d_gene: TRBD2
len: 15
v_gene: TRBV7-6
j_gene: TRBJ2-7
CDR3aa: CASSLVTSGIGEQYF
CDR3nt: TGTGCCAGCAGCTTAGTGACTAGCGGGATTGGCGAGCAGTACTTC

abundance: -
d_gene: TRBD1
len: 13
v_gene: TRBV6-5
j_gene: TRBJ1-1
CDR3aa: CASSFTGQVQAFF
CDR3nt: TGTGCCAGCAGTTTCACCGGACAGGTCCAAGCTTTCTTT

abundance: -
d_gene: TRBD1
len: 15
v_gene: TRBV19
j_gene: TRBJ1-2
CDR3aa: CASVLTPGQLYGYTF
CDR3nt: TGTGCCAGTGTATTAACGCCGGGACAGCTCTATGGCTACACCTTC

abundance: -
d_gene: -
len: 16
v_gene: TRBV11-3
j_gene: TRBJ2-2
CDR3aa: CASSLAIGAVTGELFF
CDR3nt: TGTGCCAGCAGCTTAGCGATAGGGGCGGTCACCGGGGAGCTGTTTTTT

abundance: -
d_gene: -
len: 15
v_gene: TRBV29-1
j_gene: TRBJ2-1
CDR3aa: CSVAPGSGAYNEQFF
CDR3nt: TGCAGCGTTGCGCCCGGGTCCGGAGCCTACAATGAGCAGTTCTTC

abundance: -
d_gene: -
len: 15
v_gene: TRBV2
j_gene: TRBJ1-4
CDR3aa: CASSEIAATNEKLFF
CDR3nt: TGTGCCAGCAGTGAAATTGCGGCAACTAATGAAAAACTGTTTTTT

abundance: -
d_gene: -
len: 15
v_gene: TRBV6-5
j_gene: TRBJ1-3
CDR3aa: CASSRRSTSGNTIYF
CDR3nt: TGTGCCAGCAGCCGCAGGTCTACCTCTGGAAACACCATATATTTT

abundance: -
d_gene: TRBD2
len: 16
v_gene: TRBV5-1
j_gene: TRBJ2-5
CDR3aa: CASSLASGGAQETQYF
CDR3nt: TGCGCCAGCAGCTTGGCTAGCGGGGGGGCCCAAGAGACCCAGTACTTC

abundance: once
d_gene: -
len: 15
v_gene: TRBV14
j_gene: TRBJ1-1
CDR3aa: CASSPERLMNTEAFF
CDR3nt: TGTGCCAGCAGCCCTGAAAGACTAATGAACACTGAAGCTTTCTTT

abundance: -
d_gene: TRBD1
len: 15
v_gene: TRBV6-5
j_gene: TRBJ2-1
CDR3aa: CASRRPGQGTNEQFF
CDR3nt: TGTGCCAGCAGGCGGCCGGGACAGGGGACAAATGAGCAGTTCTTC

abundance: -
d_gene: TRBD2
len: 15
v_gene: TRBV6-4
j_gene: TRBJ2-2
CDR3aa: CASSSLAGGTGELFF
CDR3nt: TGTGCCAGCAGTTCGCTAGCGGGCGGAACCGGGGAGCTGTTTTTT